This T cell receptor (beta chain) was found in a study of siplizumab effects on memory and regulatory T cells. Trimming stripped 6 bases from V and 0 bases from J, with 12 bases between. There are 14 residues in the CDR3. The V gene's germline CDR1 is SQVTM and CDR2 ANQGSEA. TCRdb keeps only in-frame clones here, not all; method: immunoSEQ multiplex PCR. Of approximately 120,000 clones listed, about 91% are singletons. This clonotype was obtained from a human donor in good health. Sequencing was carried out using Tregs sorted from blood. The V and J genes are TRBV29-1 and TRBJ2-4; perhaps TRBD2 as D (5 bases). The CDR3 DNA sequence: TGCAGCGTCGCGGGTCTTCTAGCCAAAAACATTCAGTACTTC. Translated: CSVAGLLAKNIQYF. The full variable domain, in which reference TRBV29-1 and TRBJ2-4 provide the parts outside the CDR3, is SAVISQKPSRDICQRGTSLTIQCQVDSQVTMMFWYRQQPGQSLTLIATANQGSEATYESGFVIDKFPISRPNLTFSTLTVSNMSPEDSSIYLCSVAGLLAKNIQYFGAGTRLSVL.